Listed here are 20 T cell receptor beta chains from one sample, sequenced in a study of blood T cell repertoires in COVID-19. This table comes from immunoSEQ multiplex PCR, and its TCRdb copy is limited to in-frame clones, with some not included. The sample contains hundreds of thousands of clones, approximately 87% of which appear only once. Sample: peripheral blood. The receptors were gathered from a woman between 45 and 65 years old with COVID-19, enrolled during active disease.

The chain employs TRBV6-5 and TRBJ1-6; D unresolved. The CDR3 is made up of 12 amino acids. CDR1 MNHEY and CDR2 SVGAGI come from the germline V gene. Trimming pared 6 bases from V and 6 bases from J, leaving 6 bases between. In DNA, the CDR3 is TGTGCCAGCAGCTCTTTTAATTCACCCCTCCACTTT. This sequence encodes CASSSFNSPLHF.

The chain is built from TRBV4-2 and TRBJ2-1; TRBD2 matches at 8 bases. V lost 0 bases to trimming and J lost 4 bases; unmatched junction nucleotides: 8. CDR3 length: 17 amino acids. Germline loops: CDR1 LGHNA, CDR2 YNFKEQ. Here the CDR3 DNA reads TGTGCCAGCAGCCAAGATGTTAGCGGGATACCTTACAATGAGCAGTTCTTC. This sequence encodes CASSQDVSGIPYNEQFF.

The chain couples TRBV12-3 or TRBV12-4 to TRBJ1-5; no firm D call. V dropped 3 bases and J dropped 5 bases, with 8 bases sitting between them. The CDR3 consists of 13 residues. The CDR3 DNA follows: TGTGCCAGCAGTTTCGAACAGTATCAGCCCCAGCATTTT. Its translation is CASSFEQYQPQHF.

This chain connects TRBV7-3 to TRBJ2-2; tentatively, D is TRBD1 (6 bases). The CDR3 contains 21 residues. Germline V gene lookup returns CDR1 SGHTA and CDR2 FQGTGA. V lost 1 base, J lost 7 bases, and 31 bases lay in between. The DNA of the CDR3 is TGTGCCAGCAGCTTAAATCCCCCGCCAGGGGTTTTTGGGGGTTCGAGCGGGGAGCTGTTTTTT. It codes for CASSLNPPPGVFGGSSGELFF.

The V call is TRBV9, the J call TRBJ2-7; possible D gene TRBD2, 6 bases. There are 18 residues in the CDR3. The germline V gene encodes CDR1 SGDLS and CDR2 YYNGEE. V gave up 0 bases and J gave up 2 bases, with 21 bases separating them. The CDR3 nucleotides are TGTGCCAGCAGCGTAGCTACTCGAGGGGAGGCCCTCCCCTACGAGCAGTACTTC. As protein: CASSVATRGEALPYEQYF.

The genes are TRBV3-1 (or the pseudogene TRBV3-2) and TRBJ2-4; TRBD2 matches at 15 bases. Looked up from germline, CDR1 is LGHDT and CDR2 is YNNKEL (reference sequence). CDR3 length: 18 residues. Germline trimming cut 0 bases from V and 6 bases from J; bases unmatched to any gene: 6. The CDR3 spells CASSQDITGLAGGNIQYF. The CDR3 DNA follows: TGTGCCAGCAGCCAAGACATCACGGGACTAGCGGGAGGAAACATTCAGTACTTC.

In DNA, the CDR3 is TGTGCCAGCAGCCCACCCCTCTTACAGGGCATCAATGAGCAGTTCTTC. It is translated as CASSPPLLQGINEQFF. The chain couples TRBV9 to TRBJ2-1; tentatively, D is TRBD1 (6 bases). V was clipped by 4 bases and J by 6 bases, with 20 bases between them. CDR1 and CDR2 (germline): SGDLS, YYNGEE. The length of the CDR3 is 16 residues.

The chain is built from TRBV6-2 or TRBV6-3 and TRBJ1-2; a possible D gene is TRBD1 (5 bases). The germline V gene encodes CDR1 MNHEY and CDR2 SVGEGT. Deletions cut 5 bases from V and 2 bases from J, with 9 bases between. The CDR3 loop spans 13 amino acids. This CDR3 reads CASSDSSNYGYTF. DNA of the CDR3: TGTGCCAGCAGTGACAGTTCCAACTATGGCTACACCTTC.

The gene calls are TRBV10-3 and TRBJ2-3; 8 bases line up with TRBD2. CDR3 length equals 15 residues. The V segment lost 6 bases and the J segment 1 base; nucleotides outside the gene matches: 6. The germline CDR1 and CDR2 sequences are ENHRY and SYGVKD. CDR3 DNA: TGTGCCATCAGGGAGCGGGAGATCGGCACAGATACGCAGTATTTT. It yields the protein CAIREREIGTDTQYF.

The genes are TRBV7-8 and TRBJ1-1, with unresolved D. The CDR3 sequence is 15 residues long. With 2 bases removed from V and 0 bases from J, the gap between germline ends came to 10 bases. The V gene's germline CDR1 is SGHVS and CDR2 FQNEAQ. The CDR3 is CASSLRRIMNTEAFF. The CDR3 nucleotides read TGTGCCAGCAGCTTAAGGCGGATCATGAACACTGAAGCTTTCTTT.

The gene calls are TRBV7-2 and TRBJ1-2; D might be TRBD1 (5 bases). CDR1 SGHTA and CDR2 FQGNSA come from the germline V gene. V was cut by 3 bases and J by 6 bases, with 11 bases left in between. The CDR3 runs 13 residues. CDR3 sequence reads: CASSFQGIDGYTF. The CDR3 nucleotides read TGTGCCAGCAGCTTTCAGGGAATAGATGGCTACACCTTC. Full variable domain (remainder filled in from reference TRBV7-2 and TRBJ1-2): GAGVSQSPSNKVTEKGKDVELRCDPISGHTALYWYRQSLGQGLEFLIYFQGNSAPDKSGLPSDRFSAERTGGSVSTLTIQRTQQEDSAVYLCASSFQGIDGYTFGSGTRLTVV.

The chain joins TRBV25-1 to TRBJ1-1; no definite D call. The germline V gene encodes CDR1 MGHDK and CDR2 SYGVNS. V was cut by 0 bases and J by 3 bases, with 14 bases left in between. This CDR3 has 16 amino acids. CDR3 residues: CASSEYRALGDTEAFF. The CDR3 coding sequence is TGTGCCAGCAGTGAATATCGAGCCCTCGGGGACACTGAAGCTTTCTTT.

This clone was observed a few times. The V call is TRBV7-9, the J call TRBJ2-3, with a possible D match to TRBD1 (6 bases). The CDR3 has 14 residues. Deletions cut 5 bases from V and 6 bases from J, with 15 bases between. Germline V lookup: CDR1 SEHNR, CDR2 FQNEAQ (reference sequence). DNA of the CDR3: TGTGCCAGCAGCGCAGGGGTGAGGGCGGATACGCAGTATTTT. It translates to CASSAGVRADTQYF.

This rearrangement joins TRBV30 to TRBJ1-1, with 12 bases that match TRBD1. Trimming removed 6 bases from V and 6 bases from J; junction bases left unmatched: 8. The CDR3 has 14 residues. Germline V CDR1 and CDR2: GTSNPN, SVGIG (reference sequence). DNA of the CDR3: TGTGCCTGTCCTTCGGGACAGGGGGCCTCTGAAGCTTTCTTT. This codes for CACPSGQGASEAFF.

In this sample, this clone turned up once. This sequence joins TRBV3-1 (or the pseudogene TRBV3-2) and TRBJ2-6; maybe TRBD1 (6 bases). The CDR3 runs to 17 residues. V lost 3 bases, J lost 2 bases, and 14 bases lay in between. From germline, CDR1 is LGHDT and CDR2 YNNKEL (reference sequence). Here the CDR3 reads CASSQYRERAGANVLTF. The CDR3 nucleotides are TGTGCCAGCAGCCAGTACAGGGAACGAGCTGGGGCCAACGTCCTGACTTTC.

The rearrangement uses TRBV6-5 and TRBJ2-7; 9 bases are a match to TRBD1. The junction had 8 bases not matched to a gene; V was cut back by 6 bases and J by 5 bases. CDR1 MNHEY and CDR2 SVGAGI come from the germline V gene. This CDR3 comprises 14 residues. CDR3 amino acids: CASRDRGIRNEQYF. The CDR3 DNA is TGTGCCAGCAGAGACAGGGGGATTCGGAACGAGCAGTACTTC.

The V gene is TRBV3-1 (or the pseudogene TRBV3-2), the J gene TRBJ2-6; D perhaps matches TRBD1 (5 bases). The V and J ends lost 4 bases and 4 bases respectively, with 14 bases between them. The length of the CDR3 is 16 residues. CDR1 is LGHDT, CDR2 YNNKEL, per germline (reference sequence). The CDR3 nucleotides are TGTGCCAGCAGCCCCAACCAGGGTTACGGGGCCAACGTCCTGACTTTC. It translates to CASSPNQGYGANVLTF.

V gene TRBV18 combines with J gene TRBJ1-2; D perhaps matches TRBD1 (6 bases). V shed 2 bases and J shed 6 bases, with 10 bases lying between them. The CDR3 length is 13 residues. Germline V CDR1 and CDR2: KGHSH, LQKENI. CDR3 residues: CASSPGAGDGYTF. CDR3 in DNA: TGTGCCAGCTCACCAGGGGCAGGGGATGGCTACACCTTC.

The chain is built from TRBV6-5 and TRBJ2-1; TRBD2 might be the D (6 bases). Germline V gene lookup returns CDR1 MNHEY and CDR2 SVGAGI. The CDR3 consists of 13 residues. V was shortened by 7 bases and J by 10 bases, with 17 bases between the two germline ends. Here the CDR3 reads CASTWDVRGEQFF. The CDR3 DNA is TGTGCCAGCACCTGGGACGTCCGGGGGGAGCAGTTCTTC.

The rearrangement joins TRBV29-1 to TRBJ2-3; 9 nucleotides align to TRBD2. The germline V gene has CDR1 SQVTM and CDR2 ANQGSEA. CDR3 size: 13 residues. V was clipped by 8 bases and J by 4 bases; unmatched bases: 7. The CDR3 region is CSSPGLAADTQYF. CDR3 DNA: TGCAGCTCTCCGGGACTAGCCGCAGATACGCAGTATTTT.